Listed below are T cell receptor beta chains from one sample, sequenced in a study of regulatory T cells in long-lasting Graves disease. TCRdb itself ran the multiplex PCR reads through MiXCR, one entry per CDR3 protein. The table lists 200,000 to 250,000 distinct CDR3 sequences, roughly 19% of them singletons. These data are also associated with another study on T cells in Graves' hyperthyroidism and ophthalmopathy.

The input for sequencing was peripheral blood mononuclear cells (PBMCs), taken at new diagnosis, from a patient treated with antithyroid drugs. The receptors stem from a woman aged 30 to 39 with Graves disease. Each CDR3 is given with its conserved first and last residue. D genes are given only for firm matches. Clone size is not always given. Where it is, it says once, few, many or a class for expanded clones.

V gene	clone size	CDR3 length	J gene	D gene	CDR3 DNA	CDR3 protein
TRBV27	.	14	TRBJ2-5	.	TGTGCCAGCAGTTTATTAGGTAGCTGGGAGACCCAGTACTTC	CASSLLGSWETQYF
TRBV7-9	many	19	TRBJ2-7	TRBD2	TGTGCCAGCAGCTTAGGCCCCACCCGACTAGCGGGTCGGACCGGCGAGCAGTACTTC	CASSLGPTRLAGRTGEQYF
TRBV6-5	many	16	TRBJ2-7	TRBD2	TGTGCCAGCAGTTGGACTAGCGGCTTCCAGGGTAACGAGCAGTACTTC	CASSWTSGFQGNEQYF
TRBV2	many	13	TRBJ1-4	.	TGTGCCACTGAGGGAGTTACTAATGAAAAACTGTTTTTT	CATEGVTNEKLFF
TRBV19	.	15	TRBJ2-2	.	TGTGCCAGTAGTATCCAGTCGCGAAACACCGGGGAGCTGTTTTTT	CASSIQSRNTGELFF
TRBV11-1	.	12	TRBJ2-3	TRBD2	TGTGCCAGCAGCGGACTAGCGGATACGCAGTATTTT	CASSGLADTQYF
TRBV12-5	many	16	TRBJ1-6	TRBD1	TGTGCTAGTGGTTTGGTATTTGGACAGGGGAATTCACCCCTCCACTTT	CASGLVFGQGNSPLHF
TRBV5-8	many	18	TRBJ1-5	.	TGTGCCAGCAGCTCTCCGAAAGGACTCCCAGTCCTTGGGCAGCCCCAGCATTTT	CASSSPKGLPVLGQPQHF
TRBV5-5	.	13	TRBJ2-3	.	TGCGCCAGCAGCCCTAGCCTCACAGATACGCAGTATTTT	CASSPSLTDTQYF
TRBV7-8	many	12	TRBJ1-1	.	TGTGCCAGCAGCTTCGGGACCGACTCGGCTTTCTTT	CASSFGTDSAFF
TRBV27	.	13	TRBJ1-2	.	TGTGCCAGCAGTTTTCTAGACAACTATGGCTACACCTTC	CASSFLDNYGYTF
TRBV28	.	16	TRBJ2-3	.	TGTGCCAGCAGCCTCCCCCAGGCACCGCGCACAGATACGCAGTATTTT	CASSLPQAPRTDTQYF
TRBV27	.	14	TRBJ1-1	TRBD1	TGTGCCAGCAGTGACGGGACAGGAATGGGTAAAACTTTCTTT	CASSDGTGMGKTFF
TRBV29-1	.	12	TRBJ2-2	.	TGCAGCGTTGTCGGGAACACCGGGGAGCTGTTTTTT	CSVVGNTGELFF
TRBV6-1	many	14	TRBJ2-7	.	TGTGCCAGCAGTCCCTGGTACAGGGAGTACGAGCAGTACTTC	CASSPWYREYEQYF
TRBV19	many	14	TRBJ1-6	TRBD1	TGTGCCAGTAGTAGCCGACAGGGGGTCTCACCCCTCCACTTT	CASSSRQGVSPLHF
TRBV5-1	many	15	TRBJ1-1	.	TGCGCCAGCAGCTTAGTGTCCAGGGTGGGAACTGAAGCTTTCTTT	CASSLVSRVGTEAFF
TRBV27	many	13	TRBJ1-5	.	TGTGCCAGCAGTAGGGCCGGAAATCAGCCCCAGCATTTT	CASSRAGNQPQHF
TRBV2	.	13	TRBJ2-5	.	TGTGCCAGCAGTCGCGTTACTGGAGAGACCCAGTACTTC	CASSRVTGETQYF
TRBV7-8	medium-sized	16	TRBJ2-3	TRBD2	TGTGCCAGCAGCTTATTCCGACTAGCGGACACAGATACGCAGTATTTT	CASSLFRLADTDTQYF
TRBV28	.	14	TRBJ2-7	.	TGCGCCAGCAGCCAAGAGACACTAAGCTACGAGCAGTACTTC	CASSQETLSYEQYF
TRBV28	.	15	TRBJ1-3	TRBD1	TGTGCCAGCAGTTCCCAGGGGGCGTACGGAAACACCATATATTTT	CASSSQGAYGNTIYF